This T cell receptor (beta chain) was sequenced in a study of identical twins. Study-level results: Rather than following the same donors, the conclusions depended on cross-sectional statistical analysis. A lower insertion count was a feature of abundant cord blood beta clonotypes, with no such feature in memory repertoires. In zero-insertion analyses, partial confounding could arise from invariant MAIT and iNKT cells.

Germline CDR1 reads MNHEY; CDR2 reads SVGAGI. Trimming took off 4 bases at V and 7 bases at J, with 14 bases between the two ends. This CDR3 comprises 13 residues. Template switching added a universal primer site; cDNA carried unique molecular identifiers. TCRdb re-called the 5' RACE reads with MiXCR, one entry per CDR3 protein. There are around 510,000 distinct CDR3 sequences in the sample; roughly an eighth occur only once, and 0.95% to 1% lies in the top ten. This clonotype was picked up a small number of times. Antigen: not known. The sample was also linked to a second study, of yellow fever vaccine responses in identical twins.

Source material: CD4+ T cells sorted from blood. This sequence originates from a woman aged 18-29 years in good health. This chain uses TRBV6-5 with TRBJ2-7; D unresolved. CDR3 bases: TGTGCCAGCAGTTTTTTAGGGTCCCAAGAGCAGTACTTC. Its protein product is CASSFLGSQEQYF.